The TCR beta chain under discussion was sequenced for a study of blood T cell repertoires in COVID-19. CDR3 size: 15 residues. Germline assignment: CDR1 LGHNA and CDR2 YNFKEQ. Trimming took off 0 bases at V and 0 bases at J, with 6 bases between the two ends. Authors' methods: Amplification of reference gene primers provided the estimated nucleated cell counts. The repertoire was sequenced with immunoSEQ multiplex PCR; TCRdb's copy has only in-frame clones and lacks some. Clone size and V and J calls were adopted from that table, with D and trimming inferred from the DNA. The sample has around 26,000 clones, approximately 86% seen once; the top ten hold 1.8%.

The clonotype was recovered from an elderly man with active or convalescent COVID-19. Sample: peripheral blood. V usage is TRBV4-2 and J usage is TRBJ2-1; the D is unclear. The CDR3 here is CASSQEAVSYNEQFF. The CDR3 DNA is TGTGCCAGCAGCCAAGAGGCGGTCTCCTACAATGAGCAGTTCTTC.